This T cell receptor beta chain was recorded in a study of regulatory T cells in long-lasting Graves disease. Documented time point: newly diagnosed GD, antithyroid drugs for less than 3 months. RNA extracted from PBMCs served as the sequencing template. The sample holds many counts of this clonotype. For TCR beta, libraries came from iRepertoire HTBI primers and Arm-PCR of CDR3 regions. TCRdb re-derived calls from the multiplex PCR reads in MiXCR, one entry per CDR3 protein. The table lists a few hundred thousand distinct CDR3 sequences, approximately 20% of them singletons, with 11% to 15% in the top ten. V trimming: 4 bases; J trimming: 3 bases; junction bases outside the gene matches: 4. The CDR3 spans 15 residues. CDR1 and CDR2 (germline): SGHTA, FQGNSA. This same sample was also part of a study on T cells in Graves' hyperthyroidism and ophthalmopathy.

V gene TRBV7-2 combines with J gene TRBJ1-5, with TRBD1 matching over 9 bases. The sequences come from peripheral blood mononuclear cells (PBMCs), collected at new diagnosis, from a patient treated with antithyroid drugs. This sequence originates from a woman in her twenties or thirties with Graves disease. The chain's CDR3 is CASSWGDRDNQPQHF. CDR3 sequence (DNA): TGTGCCAGCAGCTGGGGGGACAGGGACAATCAGCCCCAGCATTTT.